This T cell receptor beta chain was retrieved from a study of blood T cell repertoires in COVID-19. Overall study context: Collection of acute and convalescent COVID-19 samples took place in the United States, Italy and Spain. PBMCs, B-cell-depleted T cells, or T cells were the source of the cDNA or gDNA that made up the material.

Authors' data handling: Using reference gene primer amplification, nucleated cell counts were estimated. Clones were sequenced by immunoSEQ multiplex PCR, and TCRdb holds only the in-frame ones, with some missing. That table is the source of V, J and clone size, and D and trimming were worked out from the DNA. The data contain over 200,000 clones, roughly 87% of them seen just once; the ten biggest clones take up 1.9%. Trimming shortened V by 0 bases and J by 3 bases, and 21 bases separated the two germline ends. CDR1 and CDR2 from the germline V gene are SGDLS and YYNGEE. CDR3 length equals 19 residues.

V usage is TRBV9 and J usage is TRBJ1-4; D perhaps matches TRBD1 (6 bases). The clonotype comes from a man in his forties or fifties with active or convalescent COVID-19. Sequencing input: peripheral blood. CDR3 protein: CASSVAPAGVTFANEKLFF. The CDR3 DNA reads TGTGCCAGCAGCGTAGCTCCTGCAGGGGTTACGTTTGCTAATGAAAAACTGTTTTTT.